This T cell receptor (beta chain) was identified during a study of shared clonotypes between healthy human individuals (dated by TCRdb to about 2020). Concerning the study at large: The cohort included three men and a couple of women between 18 and 49 years of age. To increase sequencing depth and limit assay-specific biases, TCR repertoire library preparation and sequencing were carried out by different laboratories using diverse techniques. Leukapheresis yielded between about 0.9 and 8.9 billion PBMCs per donor. Blood TCR repertoires of a handful of healthy adults were deeply sequenced to estimate repertoire size and the extent of clonotype sharing between individuals. For each donor, CD4 naive and CD4 memory were each given three plates, CD8 naive was given two plates, and CD8 memory was given one plate.

Summary of the overall study and its limitations: Pairwise subsampling indicated that sequencing depth was expected to affect the degree of clonotype sharing among donors. Because the study included only a small number of donors, the genetic and exposure-history diversity represented was limited. Sharing across a few donors was observed for about 5% of naive CD4, less than 4% of naive CD8, roughly 2.4% of memory CD4, and about 0.4% of memory CD8 clonotypes. Clonotypes shared by all four sorted-subset donors showed higher generation probabilities than non-shared clonotypes. Even with the large sequencing depth, rarefaction of the sorted-subset datasets indicated that sequencing was incomplete. Only blood was sampled, and tissue TCR repertoires likely differ from those in blood. Estimated clonotype richness was generally larger for naive than for memory subsets.

Counted from cysteine to phenylalanine, this CDR3 has 16 amino acids. Here the CDR3 DNA is all that survives: 48 bases in frame from base 1. The germline V gene gives CDR1 as MDHEN and CDR2 as SYDVKM. Germline trimming amounts to 7 bases on V and 1 base on J, with 10 as the count of junction bases outside the gene matches. Using the deep immunoSEQ assay, multiplex PCR amplified TCR CDR3 regions from genomic DNA. Extracted genomic DNA from each cell subset was distributed evenly across all wells of several immunoSEQ 96-well plates, and each plate was treated as a replicate. Each replicate PCR for sorted subsets received about 210 ng genomic DNA, equal to about 30,000 T cell genomes. The purified libraries were quantified using a Qubit 3.0 fluorometer, sized with a Bioanalyzer 2100, and then quantified again using the KAPA Library Quantification kit. Each immunoSEQ 96-well plate was sequenced on its own single-read 150-cycle Illumina NextSeq 550 flow cell. In the original analysis: The immunoSEQ output contained only junctional sequences without quality scores, so filtering could not match that applied to full-length reads. Sequences were annotated with PyIR, a Python wrapper for IgBLAST v1.9, using IMGT germline references to assign V/J genes and CDR3. Reads with weak V/J assignments (E-value above 1e-6), missing CDR3, stop codons, out-of-frame junctions, or ambiguous translated residues were removed. V3J clonotypes were defined as sequences sharing an identical inferred V gene, J gene, and CDR3 amino acid sequence. Percentage overlap between repertoires was calculated by dividing the number of shared unique clonotypes by the size of the smaller repertoire. Repertoire richness was assessed with RTK rarefaction, the Chao1 estimator, and Recon v2.1 estimates of unobserved clonotypes. For all TCRbeta clonotypes obtained by the gDNA method from a few donors, generation probabilities were computed with OLGA. The table was pulled from immuneACCESS by TCRdb, which kept in-frame rearrangements only. Such tables lose some clones; where checked, under half of the loss comes from unresolved V genes, and the rest has no known cause. That table furnishes V, J and clone size, whereas the DNA furnished D and trimming. Counted in this sample were under 750,000 clones; 55% to 80% of them appeared once. The ten largest make up under 2% of the sample.

The donors were healthy, HIV-negative adults with no recently reported acute infections or vaccinations. Only Caucasian adults living in Nashville, Tennessee, USA were represented among the donors. Magnetic negative selection was used to enrich CD4+ T cells, after which naive cells were positively selected on CD45RA and the negative fraction became the memory subset. Blood was obtained by leukapheresis, after which PBMCs were separated by Ficoll-Histopaque density gradient centrifugation and cryopreserved in liquid nitrogen vapor phase. Purity and quantity of every magnetically sorted T cell population were checked by analytical flow cytometry. Each sorted fraction had its genomic DNA isolated and then quantified by UV absorbance on a Nanodrop 2000c. In regard to this clone: Its antigen is unknown. No base quality values were provided; no much bigger clone lies one nucleotide off.

This sequence uses TRBV28 and TRBJ2-1; 7 bases in the junction line up with TRBD1. The sequence was collected from a woman under 40 in good health. The sequenced sample consisted of memory CD4+ T cells sorted from blood. This specimen's cell subset or site label, per the study, means: CD45RA-negative fraction. The CDR3 amino acid sequence is: CASTPPGTASYNEQFF. The bases read TGTGCCAGCACCCCACCCGGGACAGCGTCCTACAATGAGCAGTTCTTC.